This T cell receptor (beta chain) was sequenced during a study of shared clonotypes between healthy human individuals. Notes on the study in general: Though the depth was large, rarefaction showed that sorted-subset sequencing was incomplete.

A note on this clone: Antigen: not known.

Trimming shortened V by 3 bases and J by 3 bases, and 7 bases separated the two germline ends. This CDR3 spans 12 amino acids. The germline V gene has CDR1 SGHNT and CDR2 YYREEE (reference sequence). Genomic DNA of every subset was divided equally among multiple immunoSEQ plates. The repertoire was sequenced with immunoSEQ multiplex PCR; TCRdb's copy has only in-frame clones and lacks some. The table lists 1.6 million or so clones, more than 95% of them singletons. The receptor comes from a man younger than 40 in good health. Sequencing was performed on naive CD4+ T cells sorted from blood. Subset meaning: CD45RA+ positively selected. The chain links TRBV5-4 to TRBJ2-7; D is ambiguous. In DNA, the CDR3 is TGTGCCAGCAGCTCGATGGGCTACGAGCAGTACTTC. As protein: CASSSMGYEQYF.